The sequence of this T cell receptor (beta chain) was determined in a study of cytomegalovirus exposure and HLA in healthy donors. Overall study: Inside one of the first data releases sat about 85 million unique TCRs taken from HLA-typed donors.

This CDR3 has 14 amino acids. Germline V gene lookup returns CDR1 SEHNR and CDR2 FQNEAQ (reference sequence). V shed 5 bases and J 3 bases; nucleotides not matched to a gene: 5. Findings of the study overall: Using the classifier, cytomegalovirus status was reportedly diagnosed with high specificity and sensitivity. In a later analysis, TCR beta V- and J-gene trimming was associated with a missense DCLRE1C variant. Researchers reportedly found TCR beta sequences accurately predicted most subjects' HLA-A and HLA-B alleles.

A multiplex PCR was run with 60 Vbeta primers and 13 Jbeta primers. Method: immunoSEQ multiplex PCR; TCRdb's copy keeps in-frame clones and lacks some. The sample holds 100,000 to 150,000 clones, around 86% seen once. About this clone: The antigen is not known.

The receptor was derived from a man aged 18-30 years in good health and CMV-seronegative. This rearrangement joins TRBV7-9 to TRBJ2-7; TRBD1 matches at 9 bases. Sequencing was done on a sample of PBMCs. CDR3 in DNA: TGTGCCAGCAGCCACCGGGACAGGGTCTACGAGCAGTACTTC. It yields the protein CASSHRDRVYEQYF.